Listed below are T cell receptor beta chains from one sample, sequenced in a study of blood T cell repertoires in COVID-19. Clones were read by immunoSEQ multiplex PCR, and TCRdb kept only the in-frame ones, dropping some. The profile shows about 36,000 clones, less than 95% of them singletons. Material for sequencing was peripheral blood. The receptor source for this set is a human donor in a cohort sampled during active COVID-19. CDR3s include the opening cysteine and the closing phenylalanine or tryptophan. The D gene is left open where the match is weak. Clone size is not always given. Where it is, it says once, few, many or a class for expanded clones.

J gene: TRBJ2-1; clone size: NA; D gene: TRBD2; V gene: TRBV5-4; CDR3 DNA: TGTGCCAGCAGCTTGGGACTAGCGGGAGTTCCCTCCTACAATGAGCAGTTCTTC; CDR3 protein: CASSLGLAGVPSYNEQFF
J gene: TRBJ1-6; clone size: NA; D gene: NA; V gene: TRBV3-1/TRBV3-2; CDR3 DNA: TGTGCCAGCAGCCTTCTCGGCGTCGGGAATTCACCCCTCCACTTT; CDR3 protein: CASSLLGVGNSPLHF
J gene: TRBJ2-7; clone size: NA; D gene: NA; V gene: TRBV5-1; CDR3 DNA: TGCGCCAGCAGGACTGTGGGGAGGTCCTACGAGCAGTACTTC; CDR3 protein: CASRTVGRSYEQYF
J gene: TRBJ2-1; clone size: NA; D gene: TRBD2; V gene: TRBV30; CDR3 DNA: TGTGCCTGGAGTGTATGGCGGGAGTTGGGGAATGAGCAGTTCTTC; CDR3 protein: CAWSVWRELGNEQFF
J gene: TRBJ2-7; clone size: once; D gene: TRBD2; V gene: TRBV2; CDR3 DNA: TGTGCCAGCAGTGGGACTAGCGGGATCGACGAGCAGTACTTC; CDR3 protein: CASSGTSGIDEQYF
J gene: TRBJ2-1; clone size: NA; D gene: TRBD2; V gene: TRBV5-1; CDR3 DNA: TGCGCCAGCAGCTTAATAGCGGGAGACAATGAGCAGTTCTTC; CDR3 protein: CASSLIAGDNEQFF
J gene: TRBJ2-1; clone size: once; D gene: TRBD1; V gene: TRBV10-2; CDR3 DNA: TGCGCCAGCAGTGTTCAGGACAGGGTATTTTTTAATGAGCAGTTCTTC; CDR3 protein: CASSVQDRVFFNEQFF
J gene: TRBJ1-2; clone size: NA; D gene: TRBD1; V gene: TRBV6-5; CDR3 DNA: TGTGCCAGCAGTTACACGGGACAGGGTATTGGCTACACCTTC; CDR3 protein: CASSYTGQGIGYTF
J gene: TRBJ2-7; clone size: NA; D gene: TRBD1; V gene: TRBV5-1; CDR3 DNA: TGCGCCAGCAGCTATGATCTGACAGGGCCCTACGAGCAGTACTTC; CDR3 protein: CASSYDLTGPYEQYF
J gene: TRBJ2-2; clone size: few; D gene: NA; V gene: TRBV28; CDR3 DNA: TGTGCCAGCAGGCCGACTGACGGAAACACCGGGGAGCTGTTTTTT; CDR3 protein: CASRPTDGNTGELFF
J gene: TRBJ2-5; clone size: NA; D gene: TRBD2; V gene: TRBV28; CDR3 DNA: TGTGCCAGCAGTCGGAGGCTAGCGGGAGTGGAGACCCAGTACTTC; CDR3 protein: CASSRRLAGVETQYF
J gene: TRBJ1-4; clone size: NA; D gene: NA; V gene: TRBV5-6; CDR3 DNA: TGTGCCAGCAGCTTGGGGTTCGGTCAAACGGGTGAAAAACTGTTTTTT; CDR3 protein: CASSLGFGQTGEKLFF
J gene: TRBJ1-6; clone size: once; D gene: TRBD1; V gene: TRBV7-2; CDR3 DNA: TGTGCCAGCAGCTCAGCCGGGACAGCCAATTCACCCCTCCACTTT; CDR3 protein: CASSSAGTANSPLHF
J gene: TRBJ2-7; clone size: NA; D gene: TRBD1; V gene: TRBV10-1; CDR3 DNA: TGCGCCAGCAGCTCGGGACAGGGCTACGAGCAGTACTTC; CDR3 protein: CASSSGQGYEQYF
J gene: TRBJ2-7; clone size: NA; D gene: TRBD2; V gene: TRBV5-5; CDR3 DNA: TGTGCCAGCAGCCGGACTAGTCGGGCGTACTTC; CDR3 protein: CASSRTSRAYF
J gene: TRBJ2-5; clone size: NA; D gene: TRBD2; V gene: TRBV18; CDR3 DNA: TGTGCCAGCTCACTCTCCGGGACTAGCGGTTGGGAGACCCAGTACTTC; CDR3 protein: CASSLSGTSGWETQYF
J gene: TRBJ2-7; clone size: NA; D gene: NA; V gene: TRBV5-4; CDR3 DNA: TGTGCCAGCAGCTTACGGACATCCGACTACGAGCAGTACTTC; CDR3 protein: CASSLRTSDYEQYF
J gene: TRBJ1-3; clone size: NA; D gene: TRBD1; V gene: TRBV18; CDR3 DNA: TGTGCCAGCTCACCACGACAGGGTGACTCTGGAAACACCATATATTTT; CDR3 protein: CASSPRQGDSGNTIYF
J gene: TRBJ2-1; clone size: NA; D gene: NA; V gene: TRBV28; CDR3 DNA: TGTGCCAGCAGTCCCCGAGAGAATGAGCAGTTCTTC; CDR3 protein: CASSPRENEQFF
J gene: TRBJ2-1; clone size: NA; D gene: NA; V gene: TRBV5-1; CDR3 DNA: TGCGCCAGCACCCCAGGGGGGTCGATCACCTACAATGAGCAGTTCTTC; CDR3 protein: CASTPGGSITYNEQFF
J gene: TRBJ2-5; clone size: NA; D gene: NA; V gene: TRBV18; CDR3 DNA: TGTGCCAGCTCACCACCCGGGAGCAAACGAACAGAGACCCAGTACTTC; CDR3 protein: CASSPPGSKRTETQYF
J gene: TRBJ2-2; clone size: NA; D gene: NA; V gene: TRBV24-1; CDR3 DNA: TGTGCCACCAGTGATCCTATTAACACCGGGGAGCTGTTTTTT; CDR3 protein: CATSDPINTGELFF
J gene: TRBJ2-7; clone size: NA; D gene: NA; V gene: TRBV5-1; CDR3 DNA: TGCGCCAGCAGCCCCCAGGGAGGAACTAGTTTGGGGGCCTACGAGCAGTACTTC; CDR3 protein: CASSPQGGTSLGAYEQYF
J gene: TRBJ1-5; clone size: NA; D gene: NA; V gene: TRBV27; CDR3 DNA: TGTGCCAGCAGCCATTCGTCAACTATTCATCAGCCCCAGCATTTT; CDR3 protein: CASSHSSTIHQPQHF
J gene: TRBJ2-1; clone size: NA; D gene: NA; V gene: TRBV6-6; CDR3 DNA: TGTGCCAGCAGTTACTCCGATGAGCAGTTCTTC; CDR3 protein: CASSYSDEQFF
J gene: TRBJ2-1; clone size: NA; D gene: NA; V gene: TRBV7-2; CDR3 DNA: TGTGCCAGCAGCTTGGAGCGATGGGAGCAGTTCTTC; CDR3 protein: CASSLERWEQFF
J gene: TRBJ1-4; clone size: NA; D gene: NA; V gene: TRBV28; CDR3 DNA: TGTGCCAGCAGTCCCTCGCGGCCAACTAATGAAAAACTGTTTTTT; CDR3 protein: CASSPSRPTNEKLFF
J gene: TRBJ2-3; clone size: NA; D gene: TRBD2; V gene: TRBV7-9; CDR3 DNA: TGTGCCAGCAGCGACCGACTAGCTTCCACAGATACGCAGTATTTT; CDR3 protein: CASSDRLASTDTQYF
J gene: TRBJ2-2; clone size: NA; D gene: NA; V gene: TRBV5-6; CDR3 DNA: TGTGCCAGCAGCTTGGTCGGGACGAACACCGGGGAGCTGTTTTTT; CDR3 protein: CASSLVGTNTGELFF
J gene: TRBJ2-7; clone size: NA; D gene: TRBD2; V gene: TRBV7-2; CDR3 DNA: TGTGCCAGCAGCTTGGGGCCTAGCGGTTCCTACGAGCAGTACTTC; CDR3 protein: CASSLGPSGSYEQYF
J gene: TRBJ2-7; clone size: NA; D gene: TRBD1; V gene: TRBV5-8; CDR3 DNA: TGTGCCAGCAGCGGGGGACAGGGATACGAGCAGTACTTC; CDR3 protein: CASSGGQGYEQYF
J gene: TRBJ1-1; clone size: NA; D gene: NA; V gene: TRBV28; CDR3 DNA: TGTGCCAGCAGCCCTGTACGGGATCTGAACACTGAAGCTTTCTTT; CDR3 protein: CASSPVRDLNTEAFF
J gene: TRBJ2-5; clone size: NA; D gene: NA; V gene: TRBV28; CDR3 DNA: TGTGCCAGCAGTTTAGGACAGCAAGAGACCCAGTACTTC; CDR3 protein: CASSLGQQETQYF
J gene: TRBJ1-6; clone size: NA; D gene: NA; V gene: TRBV5-6; CDR3 DNA: TGTGCCAGCAGCGGGAAGGGGAATTCACCCCTCCACTTT; CDR3 protein: CASSGKGNSPLHF
J gene: TRBJ1-1; clone size: NA; D gene: NA; V gene: TRBV6-2/TRBV6-3; CDR3 DNA: TGTGCCAGCAGTTACTGGCGGAGCTCTGAAGCTTTCTTT; CDR3 protein: CASSYWRSSEAFF
J gene: TRBJ2-1; clone size: NA; D gene: TRBD1; V gene: TRBV28; CDR3 DNA: TGTGCCAGCAGTAAAATACAGGGGTATGCGGGCAATGAGCAGTTCTTC; CDR3 protein: CASSKIQGYAGNEQFF
J gene: TRBJ2-5; clone size: NA; D gene: NA; V gene: TRBV28; CDR3 DNA: TGTGCCAGCAGTTTATCGGTTCGCGGTAGGCCAGAGACCCAGTACTTC; CDR3 protein: CASSLSVRGRPETQYF
J gene: TRBJ2-1; clone size: NA; D gene: NA; V gene: TRBV7-9; CDR3 DNA: TGTGCCAGCAGCCCACAGGGTTATTTGTTTAATGAGCAGTTCTTC; CDR3 protein: CASSPQGYLFNEQFF
J gene: TRBJ2-1; clone size: NA; D gene: TRBD2; V gene: TRBV6-2/TRBV6-3; CDR3 DNA: TGTGCCAGCAGCTGGACTAGCGGGAGGGCAAATGAGCAGTTCTTC; CDR3 protein: CASSWTSGRANEQFF
J gene: TRBJ1-5; clone size: NA; D gene: NA; V gene: TRBV6-1; CDR3 DNA: TGTGCCAGCAGTGAGGGCAGGGGCGGAAAGCAGCCCCAGCATTTT; CDR3 protein: CASSEGRGGKQPQHF
J gene: TRBJ2-1; clone size: NA; D gene: NA; V gene: TRBV6-2/TRBV6-3; CDR3 DNA: TGTGCCAGCAGTCCCCTCGAGGGCGATGAGCAGTTCTTC; CDR3 protein: CASSPLEGDEQFF
J gene: TRBJ1-5; clone size: NA; D gene: NA; V gene: TRBV2; CDR3 DNA: TGTGCCAGCACCAGGGAGGTCGGTCAGCCCCAGCATTTT; CDR3 protein: CASTREVGQPQHF